A selection of T cell receptor beta chains follows, all from one sample in a study of T cell repertoires in cytomegalovirus infection. No antigens are known for them. A single record per CDR3 protein comes from TCRdb applying MiXCR to the reads. This sample has roughly 90,000 distinct CDR3 sequences, with around 25% found just once. The starting material was CD8+ T cells from cultured PBMCs, obtained from culture after CMV antigen stimulation. The receptors shown here come from a human donor in good health (CMV status not recorded). Some clones in this sample may be carry-over from other donors' samples. CDR3s include the opening cysteine and the closing phenylalanine or tryptophan. The D gene is left open where the match is weak. Part of the rows lack a size; the others show once, few, many or a class for expanded clones.

TRBJ2-1	many	TRBV6-2/TRBV6-3	NA	TGTGCCAGCAGTAACGACAGGTCCCCCCGGTACAATGAGCAGTTCTTC	CASSNDRSPRYNEQFF
TRBJ2-3	NA	TRBV12-3/TRBV12-4	NA	TGTGCCAGCAGTTTAGCAGCAGATACGCAGTATTTT	CASSLAADTQYF
TRBJ2-2	few	TRBV4-3	NA	TGCGCCAGCAGCCAAGAGGCAGGGCTTCCCGGGGAGCTGTTTTTT	CASSQEAGLPGELFF
TRBJ1-2	NA	TRBV24-1	NA	TGTGCCACCAGTGATCCAGGGCGTGGCTACACCTTC	CATSDPGRGYTF
TRBJ2-3	NA	TRBV7-7	NA	TGTGCCAGCAGTCCCGTCGCACTAATGTCATACACAGATACGCAGTATTTT	CASSPVALMSYTDTQYF
TRBJ1-5	NA	TRBV6-1	NA	TGTGCCAGCAGCTCCCAGGGGTTGAGCAATCAGCCCCAGCATTTT	CASSSQGLSNQPQHF
TRBJ2-1	NA	TRBV12-3/TRBV12-4	TRBD1	TGTGCCAGCAGTTTGAGACAGGGGGACAATGAGCAGTTCTTC	CASSLRQGDNEQFF
TRBJ2-3	NA	TRBV6-4	TRBD2	TGTGCCAGCAGTGACACAACGGGACTAGCGGGCGAAAGAACAGATACGCAGTATTTT	CASSDTTGLAGERTDTQYF
TRBJ2-7	NA	TRBV19	NA	TGTGCCAGTAGTATAACAGGGAAAGTCTACGAGCAGTACTTC	CASSITGKVYEQYF
TRBJ2-1	NA	TRBV7-6	TRBD2	TGTGCCAGCCGATTACTAGCGGGGGACCTCAATGAGCAGTTCTTC	CASRLLAGDLNEQFF
TRBJ2-2	NA	TRBV7-6	TRBD1	TGTGCCGAACCGGGACAGGGTGCCGGGGAGCTGTTTTTT	CAEPGQGAGELFF
TRBJ1-3	many	TRBV7-8	NA	TGTGCCAGCAGCTTAGGCAGGCCAAGCTCTGGAAACACCATATATTTT	CASSLGRPSSGNTIYF
TRBJ1-1	many	TRBV6-2/TRBV6-3	NA	TGTGCCAGCAGACACAGGGACACTTATGAAGCTTTCTTT	CASRHRDTYEAFF
TRBJ2-7	NA	TRBV20-1	NA	TGCAGTGCTAGAGTCCCTAGCTGGGGATACGAGCAGTACTTC	CSARVPSWGYEQYF